This T cell receptor (beta chain) was documented in a study of blood T cell repertoires in COVID-19 (dated by TCRdb to about 2020). In the study overall: Samples from collaborators originated in the United States, Italy and Spain and spanned both the acute and convalescent phases of COVID-19. The prospective study material was composed of cDNA or gDNA derived from T cells, B-cell-depleted T cells, or PBMCs. The dataset comprised deeply sampled blood TCRbeta repertoires from subjects exposed to, actively infected with, or recovered from COVID-19. The repertoires were released in a freely available public database intended as a resource for research on the immune response to SARS-CoV-2. The samples were drawn from the first 160 participants of the ongoing ImmuneRACE study and from about 1,200 subjects provided by 6 global collaborators. The sample metadata nearly always contained a de-identified subject ID, COVID-19 status, age in years and sex. Where available, HLA class I and class II types were obtained from metadata supplied by the sample provider rather than from assay-based typing. The full study reports these points: How much clinical and demographic metadata was included differed by source and by participant, and the metadata was provided uncurated.

TCRbeta CDR3 regions were amplified from genomic DNA using the immunoSEQ Assay, a bias-controlled multiplex PCR. Turning to the authors' computational methods: Nucleated cell counts per sample were estimated from amplification of reference gene primers within the assay. Sequence reads were collapsed and filtered to measure the absolute abundance of every unique TCRbeta CDR3 rearrangement. Productive Simpson clonality was computed per sample as the square root of Simpson's diversity index over productive rearrangements. The source is immuneACCESS, and TCRdb retained only in-frame sequences with V and J called. Part of the clones is not carried over; for the studies checked, unresolved V genes explain less than half of this, and the remainder is unexplained. V and J calls and clone size are those listed in that table; D and trimming were worked out from the DNA. The sample data list around 300,000 clones, and roughly 88% of these were observed just once. The top ten constitute under 6% of the sample.

The table lists this clone with a count of one. The clone's antigen remains unknown. No quality values exist for individual bases; no much larger clone is one base distant. Participants in the prospective study were aged roughly 18 to 100 years, lived in about two dozen United States geographic areas, and enrolled through a virtual design. To assign participants to cohorts, the prospective study relied on clinical history that participants themselves reported in a screening survey and a study questionnaire. Recovered participants in ImmuneRACE Cohort 3 were defined by two consecutive negative NP/OP PCR tests, clearance by a healthcare professional, or resolution of symptoms. Mobile phlebotomists in the prospective study collected whole blood, serum and a nasopharyngeal or oropharyngeal swab from every participant. Participants in the prospective study had the option to provide additional blood draws and questionnaires over a roughly 2-month period. Prospective study blood samples were shipped either frozen or at room temperature before DNA extraction.

Reading the germline V gene gives CDR1 SQVTM and CDR2 ANQGSEA. Between the V and J ends, shortened by 7 bases and 0 bases respectively, the junction contains 13 bases. Taken from cysteine to phenylalanine, the CDR3 has 13 residues. Only the CDR3 portion is preserved as DNA: 39 bases, with reading frame beginning at the first base. The sequenced material came from PBMCs or T cells enriched from blood (not recorded which). The receptor's source is a man aged 25 to 40 who had recovered from COVID-19. The receptor chain draws on TRBV29-1 and TRBJ2-7; the D gene is possibly TRBD2, with 6 bases matching. The DNA reads TGCAGCGCCCGGACCGGGAGCTCCTACGAGCAGTACTTC. The encoded protein is CSARTGSSYEQYF.